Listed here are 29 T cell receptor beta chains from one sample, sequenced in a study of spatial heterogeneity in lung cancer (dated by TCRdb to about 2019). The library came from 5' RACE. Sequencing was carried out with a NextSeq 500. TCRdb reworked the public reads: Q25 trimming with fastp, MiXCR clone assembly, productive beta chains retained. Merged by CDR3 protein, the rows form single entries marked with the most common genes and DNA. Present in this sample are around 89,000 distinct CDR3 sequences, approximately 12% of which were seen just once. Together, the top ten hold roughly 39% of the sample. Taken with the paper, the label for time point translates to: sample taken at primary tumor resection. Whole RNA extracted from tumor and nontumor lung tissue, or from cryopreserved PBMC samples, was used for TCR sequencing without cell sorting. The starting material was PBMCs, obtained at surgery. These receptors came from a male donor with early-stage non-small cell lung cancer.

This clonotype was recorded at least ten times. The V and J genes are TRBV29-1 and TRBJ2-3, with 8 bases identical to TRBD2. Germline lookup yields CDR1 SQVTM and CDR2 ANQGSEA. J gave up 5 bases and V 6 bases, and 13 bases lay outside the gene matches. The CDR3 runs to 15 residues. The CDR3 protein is CSVPNRGLGIDTQYF. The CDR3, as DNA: TGCAGCGTCCCTAACCGGGGACTAGGGATAGATACGCAGTATTTT.

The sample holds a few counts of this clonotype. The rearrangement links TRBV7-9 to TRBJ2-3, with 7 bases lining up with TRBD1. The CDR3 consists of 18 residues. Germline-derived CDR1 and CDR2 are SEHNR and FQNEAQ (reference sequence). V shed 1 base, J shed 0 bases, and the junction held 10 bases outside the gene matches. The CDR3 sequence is CASSLDKRTGRSTDTQYF. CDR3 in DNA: TGTGCCAGCAGCTTAGATAAAAGGACAGGACGAAGCACAGATACGCAGTATTTT.

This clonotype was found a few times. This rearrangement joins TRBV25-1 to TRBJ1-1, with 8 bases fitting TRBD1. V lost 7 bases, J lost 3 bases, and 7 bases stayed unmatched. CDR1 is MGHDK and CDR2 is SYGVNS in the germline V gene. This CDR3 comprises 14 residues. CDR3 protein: CASTRTGWDTEAFF. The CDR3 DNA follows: TGTGCCAGCACAAGGACAGGGTGGGACACTGAAGCTTTCTTT.

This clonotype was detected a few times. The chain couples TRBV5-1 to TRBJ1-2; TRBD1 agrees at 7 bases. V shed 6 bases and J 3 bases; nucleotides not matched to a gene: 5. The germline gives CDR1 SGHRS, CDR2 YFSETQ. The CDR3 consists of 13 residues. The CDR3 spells CASTRTGHYGYTF. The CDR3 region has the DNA TGCGCCAGCACCCGGACAGGCCACTATGGCTACACCTTC.

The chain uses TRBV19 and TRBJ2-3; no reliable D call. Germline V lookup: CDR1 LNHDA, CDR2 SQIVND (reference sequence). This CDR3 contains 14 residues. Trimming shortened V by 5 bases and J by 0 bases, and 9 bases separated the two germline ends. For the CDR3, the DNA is TGTGCCAGTAGTTCCCAGACCAGCACAGATACGCAGTATTTT. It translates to CASSSQTSTDTQYF.

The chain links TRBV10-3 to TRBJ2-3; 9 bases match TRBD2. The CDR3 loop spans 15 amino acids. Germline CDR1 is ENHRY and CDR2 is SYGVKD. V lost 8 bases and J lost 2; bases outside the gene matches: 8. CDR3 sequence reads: CAIAGGASNTDTQYF. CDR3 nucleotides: TGTGCCATCGCGGGGGGGGCCTCTAACACAGATACGCAGTATTTT.

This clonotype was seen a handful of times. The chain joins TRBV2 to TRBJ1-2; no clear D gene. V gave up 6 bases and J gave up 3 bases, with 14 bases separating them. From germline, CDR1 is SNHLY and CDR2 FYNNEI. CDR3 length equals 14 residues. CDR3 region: CASRRTAWDYGYTF. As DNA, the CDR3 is TGTGCCAGCAGGAGGACCGCCTGGGACTATGGCTACACCTTC.

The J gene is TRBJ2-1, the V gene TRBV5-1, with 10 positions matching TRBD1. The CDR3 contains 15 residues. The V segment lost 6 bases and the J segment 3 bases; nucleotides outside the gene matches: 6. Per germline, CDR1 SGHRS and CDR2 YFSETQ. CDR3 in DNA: TGCGCCAGCATCAAGGACAGGGGGATCTACAATGAGCAGTTCTTC. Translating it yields CASIKDRGIYNEQFF.

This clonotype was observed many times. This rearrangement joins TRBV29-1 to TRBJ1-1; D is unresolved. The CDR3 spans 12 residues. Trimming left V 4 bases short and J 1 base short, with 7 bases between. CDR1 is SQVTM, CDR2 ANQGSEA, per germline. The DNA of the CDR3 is TGCAGCGTTGGTTCTCCGAACACTGAAGCTTTCTTT. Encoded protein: CSVGSPNTEAFF.

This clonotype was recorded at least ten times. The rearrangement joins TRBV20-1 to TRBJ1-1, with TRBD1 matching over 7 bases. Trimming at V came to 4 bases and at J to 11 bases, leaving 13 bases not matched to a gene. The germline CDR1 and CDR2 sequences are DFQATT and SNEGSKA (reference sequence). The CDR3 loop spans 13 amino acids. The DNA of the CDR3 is TGCAGTGCTACCTCGACAGGGCCGGGGAGTGCTTTCTTT. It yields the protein CSATSTGPGSAFF.

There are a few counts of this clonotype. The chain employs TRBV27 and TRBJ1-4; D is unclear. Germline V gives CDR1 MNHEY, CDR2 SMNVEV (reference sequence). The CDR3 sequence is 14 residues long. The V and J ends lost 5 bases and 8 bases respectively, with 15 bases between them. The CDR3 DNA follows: TGTGCCAGCAGTCCTCGCTGGGGTGGGGAAAAACTGTTTTTT. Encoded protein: CASSPRWGGEKLFF.

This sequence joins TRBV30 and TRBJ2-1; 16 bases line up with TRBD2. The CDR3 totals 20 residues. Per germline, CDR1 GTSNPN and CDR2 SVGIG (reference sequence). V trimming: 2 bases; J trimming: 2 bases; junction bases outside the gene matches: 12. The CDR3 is CAWSFPGLAGGPGTYNEQFF. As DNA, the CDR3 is TGTGCCTGGAGTTTCCCGGGACTAGCGGGGGGGCCAGGCACCTACAATGAGCAGTTCTTC.

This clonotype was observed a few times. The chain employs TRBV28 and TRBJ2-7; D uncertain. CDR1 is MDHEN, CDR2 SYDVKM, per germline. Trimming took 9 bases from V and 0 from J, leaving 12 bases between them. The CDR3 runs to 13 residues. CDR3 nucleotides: TGTGCCAGTATGGACGGAAGCTCCTACGAGCAGTACTTC. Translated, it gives CASMDGSSYEQYF. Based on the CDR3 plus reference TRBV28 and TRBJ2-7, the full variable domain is DVKVTQSSRYLVKRTGEKVFLECVQDMDHENMFWYRQDPGLGLRLIYFSYDVKMKEKGDIPEGYSVSREKKERFSLILESASTNQTSMYLCASMDGSSYEQYFGPGTRLTVT.

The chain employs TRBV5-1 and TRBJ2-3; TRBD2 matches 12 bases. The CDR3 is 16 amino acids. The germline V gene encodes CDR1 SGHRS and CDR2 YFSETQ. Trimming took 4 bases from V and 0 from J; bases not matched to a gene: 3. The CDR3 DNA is TGCGCCAGCAGCACGGGACTAGCGGGTAGCACAGATACGCAGTATTTT. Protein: CASSTGLAGSTDTQYF.

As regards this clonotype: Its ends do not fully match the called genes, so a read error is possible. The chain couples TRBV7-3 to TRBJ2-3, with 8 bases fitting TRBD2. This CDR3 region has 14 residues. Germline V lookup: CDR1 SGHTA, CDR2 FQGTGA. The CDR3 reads CASRLTGGTDTQYF. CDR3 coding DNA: TGTGCCAGCAGATTAACGGGAGGGACAGATACGCAGTATTTT.

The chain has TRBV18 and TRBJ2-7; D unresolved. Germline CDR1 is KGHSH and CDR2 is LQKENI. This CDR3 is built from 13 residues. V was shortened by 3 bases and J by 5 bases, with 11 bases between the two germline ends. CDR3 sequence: CASSPQEGHEQYF. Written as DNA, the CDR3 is TGTGCCAGCTCACCCCAGGAAGGCCACGAGCAGTACTTC. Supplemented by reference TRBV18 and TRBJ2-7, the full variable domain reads NAGVMQNPRHLVRRRGQEARLRCSPMKGHSHVYWYRQLPEEGLKFMVYLQKENIIDESGMPKERFSAEFPKEGPSILRIQQVVRGDSAAYFCASSPQEGHEQYFGPGTRLTVT.

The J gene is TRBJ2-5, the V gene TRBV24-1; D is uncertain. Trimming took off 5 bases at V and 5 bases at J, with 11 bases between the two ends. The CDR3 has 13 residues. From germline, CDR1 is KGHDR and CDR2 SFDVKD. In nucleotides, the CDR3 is TGTGCCACCAGTGGGCTAGTTGGGGAGACCCAGTACTTC. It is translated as CATSGLVGETQYF.

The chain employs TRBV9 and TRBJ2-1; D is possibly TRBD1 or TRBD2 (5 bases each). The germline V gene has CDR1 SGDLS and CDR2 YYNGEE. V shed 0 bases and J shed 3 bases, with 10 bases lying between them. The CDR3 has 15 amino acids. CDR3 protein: CASSVEGTLYNEQFF. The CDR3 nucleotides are TGTGCCAGCAGCGTAGAGGGGACCCTCTACAATGAGCAGTTCTTC.

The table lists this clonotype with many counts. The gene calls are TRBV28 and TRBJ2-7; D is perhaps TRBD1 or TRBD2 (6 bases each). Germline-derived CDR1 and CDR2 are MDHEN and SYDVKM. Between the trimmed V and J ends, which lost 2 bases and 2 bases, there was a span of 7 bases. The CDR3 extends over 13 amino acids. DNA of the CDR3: TGTGCCAGCAGTTTAAGGGGGGCCTACGAGCAGTACTTC. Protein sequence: CASSLRGAYEQYF.

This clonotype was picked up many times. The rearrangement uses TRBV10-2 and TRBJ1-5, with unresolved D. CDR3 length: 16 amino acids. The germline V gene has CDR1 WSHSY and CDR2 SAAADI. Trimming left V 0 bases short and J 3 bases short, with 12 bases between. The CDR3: CASSESPGNSNQPQHF. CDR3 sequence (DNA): TGCGCCAGCAGTGAGTCGCCAGGAAACTCCAATCAGCCCCAGCATTTT.

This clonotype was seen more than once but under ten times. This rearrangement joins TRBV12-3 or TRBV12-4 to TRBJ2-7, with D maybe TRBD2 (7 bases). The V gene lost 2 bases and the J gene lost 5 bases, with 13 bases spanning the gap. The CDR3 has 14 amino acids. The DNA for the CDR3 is TGTGCCAGCAGTTTAACAGGGACTATTCACGAGCAGTACTTC. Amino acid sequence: CASSLTGTIHEQYF.

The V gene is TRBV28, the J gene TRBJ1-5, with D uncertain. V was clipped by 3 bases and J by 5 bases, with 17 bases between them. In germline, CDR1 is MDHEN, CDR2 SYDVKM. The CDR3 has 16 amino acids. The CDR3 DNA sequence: TGTGCCAGCAGTTTTTTGTCCAATTCGAGGGATCAGCCCCAGCATTTT. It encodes CASSFLSNSRDQPQHF.

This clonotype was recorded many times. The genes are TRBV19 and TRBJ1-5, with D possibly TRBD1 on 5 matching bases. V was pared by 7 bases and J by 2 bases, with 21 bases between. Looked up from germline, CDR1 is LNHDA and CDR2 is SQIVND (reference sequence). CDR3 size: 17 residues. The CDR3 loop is CASTNGWDLKGNQPQHF. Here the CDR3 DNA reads TGTGCCAGTACCAATGGGTGGGACCTCAAGGGCAATCAGCCCCAGCATTTT.

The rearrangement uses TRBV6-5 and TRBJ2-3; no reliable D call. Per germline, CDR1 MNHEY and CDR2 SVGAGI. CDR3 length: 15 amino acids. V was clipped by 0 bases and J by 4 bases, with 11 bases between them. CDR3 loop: CASSYSVPGADTQYF. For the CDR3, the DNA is TGTGCCAGCAGTTACTCGGTCCCTGGGGCAGATACGCAGTATTTT.

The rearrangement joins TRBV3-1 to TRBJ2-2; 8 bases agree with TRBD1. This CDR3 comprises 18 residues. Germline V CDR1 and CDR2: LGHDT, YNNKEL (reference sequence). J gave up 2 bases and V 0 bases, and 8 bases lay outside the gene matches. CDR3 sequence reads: CASSQDRRTGYNTGELFF. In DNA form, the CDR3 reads TGTGCCAGCAGCCAAGATCGAAGGACAGGGTACAACACCGGGGAGCTGTTTTTT.

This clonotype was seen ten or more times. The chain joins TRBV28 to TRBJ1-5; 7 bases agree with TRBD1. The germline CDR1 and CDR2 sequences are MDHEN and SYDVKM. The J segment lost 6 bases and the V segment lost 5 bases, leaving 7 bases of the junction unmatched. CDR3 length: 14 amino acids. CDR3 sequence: CASSLGQPGQPQHF. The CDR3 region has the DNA TGTGCCAGCAGTCTGGGACAGCCGGGTCAGCCCCAGCATTTT.

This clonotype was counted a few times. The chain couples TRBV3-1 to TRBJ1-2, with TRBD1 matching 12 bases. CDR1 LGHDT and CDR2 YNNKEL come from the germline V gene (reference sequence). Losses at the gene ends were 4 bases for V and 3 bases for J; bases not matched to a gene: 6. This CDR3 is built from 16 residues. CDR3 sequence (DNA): TGTGCCAGCAGCCCCCGGGACAGGGGGCGAGACTATGGCTACACCTTC. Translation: CASSPRDRGRDYGYTF.

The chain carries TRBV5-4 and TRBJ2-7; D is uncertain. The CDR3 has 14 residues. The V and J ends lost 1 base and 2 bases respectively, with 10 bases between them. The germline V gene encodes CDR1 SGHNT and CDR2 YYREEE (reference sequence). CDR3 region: CASSLRSRPYEQYF. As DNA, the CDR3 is TGTGCCAGCAGCTTGCGGTCTCGCCCCTACGAGCAGTACTTC.

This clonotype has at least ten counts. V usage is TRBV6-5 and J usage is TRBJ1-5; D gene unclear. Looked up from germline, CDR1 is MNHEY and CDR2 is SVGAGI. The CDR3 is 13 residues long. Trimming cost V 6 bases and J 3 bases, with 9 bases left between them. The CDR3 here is CASSTNHNQPQHF. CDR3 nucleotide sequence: TGTGCCAGCAGCACTAATCACAATCAGCCCCAGCATTTT.